This entry is about one T cell receptor beta chain. Its antigen remains unidentified. No clone much larger than this one lies a single base away; base qualities are absent. The cohort was made up of under 800 healthy bone marrow donors. Cohort members were all nominally healthy when sampled, although unrecorded immune exposures were likely present. The donor tested CMV seropositive, placing the donor among the 290 or so seropositive members of the cohort. Each donor provided a peripheral blood sample, and peripheral blood mononuclear cells were used for TCR beta sequencing. The Qiagen DNeasy Blood Extraction Kit was used to extract genomic DNA from the blood cell samples. The data were taken from a study of cytomegalovirus exposure and HLA in healthy donors (dated by TCRdb to 2015 to 2018). Context from the whole study: In an earlier analysis of fewer than 750 of the donors, about 270 Gb of sequence data and 90 million to 120 million unique TCR beta sequences from about 179 million T cells were reported. Approximately 310 gigabases of sequencing data and approximately 92 million unique TCR sequences made up an early release that covered several hundred HLA-typed donors. The genetic ancestry cluster associated with self-reported Caucasian donors included roughly four fifths of the 350 to 500 genotyped donors. The study was designed to test whether signatures of past pathogen exposure could be identified by cataloging public T cell receptors. The study profiled the T cell repertoires of fewer than 850 subjects by immunosequencing and related them to cytomegalovirus serostatus. Besides the first cohort of 666 subjects, a separate validation cohort made up of over a hundred different subjects was used. To predict cytomegalovirus infection status, the study brought together high-throughput TCR immunosequencing, statistical association of individual TCRs with disease status, and machine learning. A later analysis re-analyzed previously published TCR beta repertoires from about 730 donors and added high-resolution HLA genotyping to study TCR occurrence patterns. Rather than drawing on any new phenotypic data, the later analysis identified candidate immune exposures from TCR beta sequences and the way those sequences occurred across donors. To decide whether each TCR beta V gene segment behaved as functional or pseudogenic, an earlier analysis of approximately 600 of the donors relied on high-throughput TCR beta sequencing. Donor age, sex, ethnicity and CMV serostatus were collected together with the repertoire data. In a later genetic analysis, genome-wide SNP genotypes for 398 of the 666 donors were used, and that subset was treated as a discovery cohort. Every repertoire in the discovery cohort had been generated on one and the same sequencing platform. Both class I and class II loci were covered by HLA typing, at four-digit resolution. The number of donors typed differed by locus, with roughly 620-640 for A, B, C, DRB1 and DQB1, 522 for DQA1, about 610 for DPA1, and around 450 for DPB1. Several DR-DQ haplotypes were treated as single units for association and clustering because of strong linkage in the cohort. Across roughly 420 genotyped donors of the cohort, an average of roughly 250,000 unique TCR beta nucleotide sequences per donor were sequenced, and 15% to 20% of those sequences were non-productive.

Sequences SEHNR (CDR1) and FQNEAQ (CDR2) are obtained from the germline V gene (reference sequence). From cysteine to phenylalanine, the CDR3 is 14 amino acids long. Kept here is only the CDR3 DNA, which spans 42 bases and is read in frame from base 1. V lost 5 bases and J lost 3 bases, and the count of bases not matched to a germline gene is 4. Libraries were made using the immunoSEQ multiplex PCR assay. The multiplex PCR relied on a mix of 60 forward primers for TCR Vbeta segments and 13 reverse primers for TCR Jbeta segments. The CDR3 region of rearranged TCR beta genes was amplified from genomic DNA by a multiplex PCR assay. The amplified TCR beta libraries were sequenced on the Illumina HiSeq System as 87-base-pair reads. In the source study's methods: In a later analysis, approximately 74 million unique TCR beta chains were counted across the 500 to 700 repertoires, and around 11 million of these chains were shared by at least two donors. Raw reads were error-corrected and collapsed into unique sequences by a nearest-neighbor algorithm in which closely related sequences were merged to remove PCR and sequencing errors. To assign V, D and J gene segments, CDR3 sequences were aligned to IMGT reference sequences. For a sequence to be retained, a match of at least six nucleotides was required to both a V gene segment and a J gene segment. A rearrangement was called productive if the CDR3 had no stop codons and remained in frame with V and J, and every other rearrangement was called non-productive. Following IMGT convention, CDR3 was defined as the stretch from the second conserved V-encoded cysteine to the conserved J-encoded phenylalanine. In an earlier analysis of roughly 610 of the donors, sequences lacking an unambiguous match to a single V gene segment were excluded. In an earlier analysis of a few hundred of the donors, a V segment was called functional when productive rearrangements were above 56.7%, and segregating when the standard deviation between donors exceeded 5%. A statistical classification framework was developed to diagnose cytomegalovirus status using the catalog of TCR beta chain sequences. In a later analysis, TCR nucleotide sequences were compared against IMGT/GENE-DB human TR gene sequences so that V and J genes could be assigned. A later analysis assigned CDR3 sequences and most-parsimonious VDJ recombination scenarios with the TCRdist pipeline. In a later analysis, each TCR beta chain was defined by its CDR3 amino acid sequence together with its V-gene family, and reads without a unique V-gene family were excluded. A later analysis removed 550 to 700 highly shared, low-generation-probability nucleotide sequences to deal with suspected cross-contamination and a sequencing artifact. For each public chain, a later analysis derived a clonal expansion index from normalized ranks of inferred template counts within each repertoire. In a later analysis, generation probabilities were computed with a VDJ recombination model fitted to out-of-frame rearrangements, and the resulting probabilities were checked against IGoR. Hypergeometric tests were used in a later analysis to score TCR-TCR, TCR-HLA and TCR-CMV co-occurrence, with a repertoire-size bias correction applied to the TCR pairs. To estimate false discovery rates, a later analysis permuted the HLA or CMV assignments 20 times. A later analysis grouped co-occurring TCRs with DBSCAN, adding TCRdist sequence similarity when clustering within HLA-allele-positive subsets. For co-occurrence clustering, repertoires with fewer than 30,000 or more than 120,000 public chains were excluded, along with five repertoires with anomalous nucleotide sharing. This immuneACCESS table, as held by TCRdb, lists in-frame sequences with V and J called but not all clones. Of the missing ones, under half trace to an unresolved V gene in checked studies; the others have no known cause. The DNA gave D and trimming, while V, J and clone size come from that table. In this sample the table shows about 190,000 clones, about four fifths of which occur a single time. Around 3% of the sample is held by the ten biggest clonotypes.

The paper as a whole reports these results and caveats: In a later analysis, HLA-associated TCR beta chains were found to be more clonally expanded and to have lower generation probabilities than equally common non-associated chains. In a later genetic analysis, a missense DCLRE1C variant was associated with V-gene and J-gene trimming of TCR beta chains, and the association was replicated in an independent cohort. While some public TCRs were present in many individuals, most TCR sequences turned up only very rarely across donors. Assigning TCR associations to individual alleles was difficult when HLA alleles, especially DR and DQ, strongly co-occurred. Compared with the roughly 670-donor mean, donors in an Asian-associated ancestry cluster had fewer N-insertions in productive TCRs, according to a later genetic analysis. In vitro tests confirmed that three of the cytomegalovirus-associated TCR beta chains recognize cytomegalovirus antigens. Because counts were too low, about 18 rarely observed V segments, including chromosome 9 orphons, were excluded from the earlier analysis of around 640 of the donors. A further reported finding was that TCR beta sequences accurately predicted the HLA-A and HLA-B alleles for most subjects in the first cohort. Linkage disequilibrium might explain the correlated functional status among segregating V segments, but an unknown experimental factor could not be excluded. A later analysis found that most CMV-associated TCR beta chains appeared HLA-restricted, with HLA associations seemingly driven largely by CMV exposure. At a false discovery rate of 0.05, a later analysis linked 16,000 or so TCR beta sequences to specific HLA alleles. Because HLA typing was missing for some donors at each locus, association tests included only the typed subset. For the cohort, immune exposure information was limited to CMV serostatus. Only TCR beta chains were sequenced in this cohort, and the absence of alpha or paired-chain data limited detectable features. The sequencing pipeline was judged likely to have produced a cluster of highly shared sequence variants as a technical artifact. Cytomegalovirus status was reported to be diagnosed by the classifier with high specificity and sensitivity in both the original and validation cohorts. In the study, 150 to 200 TCR beta chains were listed as associated with cytomegalovirus. A later analysis reported that several top co-occurrence clusters appeared linked to parvovirus B19, influenza, CMV and Epstein-Barr virus. In a later analysis, the rate of TCR association differed among HLA loci, with DRB1 alleles having the most associated TCRs and HLA-C alleles having the fewest. Some IMGT-functional V segments, including TRBV6-2 and TRBV6-3, could not be told apart with the 87-base-pair reads, so those segments were excluded. The authors suggested that the approach could potentially be extended to other disease states and immunological phenotypes. Sequencing depth was assumed to be roughly uniform across donors in the presence/absence analyses, though that assumption may not hold. In an earlier analysis of approximately 590 of the donors, most TCR beta V segments appeared in productive rearrangements about 90% or about 30% of the time, broadly matching IMGT annotations.

The sequencing input was PBMCs. Recombination linked TRBV7-9 to TRBJ2-5; 9 bases in the junction line up with TRBD2. This TCR came from a woman in her 50s in good health and CMV-seropositive. This receptor has the CDR3 CASSRAGGEETQYF. The nucleotide sequence is given as TGTGCCAGCAGCCGAGCGGGGGGCGAAGAGACCCAGTACTTC.